Each of the 20 T cell receptor beta chains below was sequenced from the same sample in a study of shared clonotypes between healthy human individuals. This table comes from immunoSEQ multiplex PCR, and its TCRdb copy is limited to in-frame clones, with some not included. Here the sample spans about 2 million clones, about 95% being singletons. Material: naive CD4+ T cells sorted from blood. Subset described: CD45RA+ positively selected. The receptors were sampled from a young man in good health.

The chain combines TRBV5-1 with TRBJ2-7; possible D gene TRBD2, 6 bases. This CDR3 comprises 14 residues. The germline CDR1 and CDR2 sequences are SGHRS and YFSETQ. V was pared by 4 bases and J by 5 bases, with 16 bases between. The CDR3 region is CASSRDWSRNEQYF. The CDR3 DNA reads TGCGCCAGCAGCCGGGACTGGTCCAGAAACGAGCAGTACTTC.

This chain uses TRBV10-3 with TRBJ2-3; D remains unclear. The CDR3 spans 13 residues. V was cut by 2 bases and J by 1 base, with 4 bases left in between. Germline CDR1 reads ENHRY; CDR2 reads SYGVKD. CDR3 DNA: TGTGCCATCAGTGAGAGTCGCACAGATACGCAGTATTTT. It encodes CAISESRTDTQYF.

V and J are TRBV9 and TRBJ2-5; D perhaps matches TRBD2 (6 bases). The CDR3 loop spans 15 amino acids. The germline V and J ends were trimmed by 4 bases and 1 base, with 14 bases remaining between them. Germline V CDR1 and CDR2: SGDLS, YYNGEE. This chain's CDR3 is CASSPKTRTQETQYF. The DNA of the CDR3 is TGTGCCAGCAGCCCTAAGACTAGGACCCAAGAGACCCAGTACTTC. Based on the CDR3 plus reference TRBV9 and TRBJ2-5, the full variable domain is DSGVTQTPKHLITATGQRVTLRCSPRSGDLSVYWYQQSLDQGLQFLIQYYNGEERAKGNILERFSAQQFPDLHSELNLSSLELGDSALYFCASSPKTRTQETQYFGPGTRLLVL.

In its sample, this clone was seen once. The chain recombines TRBV28 with TRBJ2-5, with D possibly TRBD2 on 6 matching bases. Germline CDR1 MDHEN, CDR2 SYDVKM. The CDR3 contains 14 residues. The V gene lost 3 bases and the J gene lost 1 base, with 9 bases spanning the gap. The CDR3 DNA is TGTGCCAGCAGTTTTCGGGACTTCCAAGAGACCCAGTACTTC. Translated, it gives CASSFRDFQETQYF.

The chain couples TRBV5-4 to TRBJ1-4; D is unclear. From germline, CDR1 is SGHNT and CDR2 YYREEE (reference sequence). This CDR3 region has 15 residues. V was pared by 1 base and J by 0 bases, with 7 bases between. The CDR3 DNA follows: TGTGCCAGCAGCTTGACGCCAACAACTAATGAAAAACTGTTTTTT. This translates into CASSLTPTTNEKLFF.

The genes are TRBV29-1 and TRBJ2-5, with unresolved D. Germline values: CDR1 SQVTM, CDR2 ANQGSEA. Trimming removed 0 bases at V and 0 bases at J, with 8 bases between. CDR3 length: 14 amino acids. The chain's CDR3 is CSVEDDTYQETQYF. The CDR3 DNA is TGCAGCGTTGAAGATGACACGTACCAAGAGACCCAGTACTTC.

The V call is TRBV30, the J call TRBJ2-7; no reliable D call. This CDR3 comprises 11 residues. CDR1 and CDR2 (germline): GTSNPN, SVGIG (reference sequence). Trimming stripped 0 bases from V and 9 bases from J, with 9 bases between. CDR3 residues: CAWSVADVQYF. In nucleotides, the CDR3 is TGTGCCTGGAGTGTTGCGGACGTGCAGTACTTC.

The chain has TRBV6-5 and TRBJ2-2; no firm D call. The germline gives CDR1 MNHEY, CDR2 SVGAGI. Trimming took 2 bases from V and 1 from J, leaving 5 bases between them. The CDR3 consists of 14 residues. The CDR3 DNA reads TGTGCCAGCAGTTACGTCGAGAACACCGGGGAGCTGTTTTTT. Translating gives CASSYVENTGELFF.

The rearrangement uses TRBV19 and TRBJ2-2; D perhaps matches TRBD1 (6 bases). Germline CDR1 reads LNHDA; CDR2 reads SQIVND (reference sequence). This CDR3 contains 15 residues. V was clipped by 4 bases and J by 0 bases, with 9 bases between them. The CDR3 DNA reads TGTGCCAGTAGTACAGGGACAACGAACACCGGGGAGCTGTTTTTT. Encoded protein: CASSTGTTNTGELFF.

In regard to this clone: At the DNA level, this CDR3 is encoded by other sequences in the same sample as well. The chain couples TRBV5-5 to TRBJ1-5; 9 positions match TRBD1. The CDR3 runs to 14 residues. Germline trimming cut 5 bases from V and 4 bases from J; bases unmatched to any gene: 4. Germline V gene data show CDR1 as SGHKS and CDR2 as YYEKEE (reference sequence). CDR3 amino acids: CASSSGTGNQPQHF. The CDR3, as DNA: TGTGCCAGCAGTTCCGGGACAGGGAATCAGCCCCAGCATTTT. Supplemented by reference TRBV5-5 and TRBJ1-5, the full variable domain reads DAGVTQSPTHLIKTRGQQVTLRCSPISGHKSVSWYQQVLGQGPQFIFQYYEKEERGRGNFPDRFSARQFPNYSSELNVNALLLGDSALYLCASSSGTGNQPQHFGDGTRLSIL.

This chain connects TRBV30 to TRBJ1-2, with 7 bases lining up with TRBD1. J was trimmed by 1 base and V by 0 bases; bases with no gene match: 8. Germline lookup yields CDR1 GTSNPN and CDR2 SVGIG (reference sequence). This CDR3 has 16 residues. The CDR3: CAWSVGRGLGNYGYTF. The CDR3, as DNA: TGTGCCTGGAGTGTTGGCAGGGGGTTGGGTAACTATGGCTACACCTTC.

The chain combines TRBV30 with TRBJ2-1, with TRBD2 identical over 12 bases. This CDR3 is 14 amino acids long. The germline V gene has CDR1 GTSNPN and CDR2 SVGIG (reference sequence). V lost 0 bases, J lost 10 bases, and 4 bases stayed unmatched. The CDR3 sequence: CAWSVASGGVEQFF. The CDR3 coding sequence is TGTGCCTGGAGTGTGGCTAGCGGGGGGGTAGAGCAGTTCTTC.

The rearrangement links TRBV7-3 to TRBJ1-2; 7 bases agree with TRBD1. The CDR3 is made up of 13 amino acids. With 5 bases clipped from V and 6 bases from J, the junction kept 6 bases outside the gene matches. Per the germline V gene, CDR1 is SGHTA and CDR2 is FQGTGA. The CDR3 reads CASSPDRDHGYTF. DNA of the CDR3: TGTGCCAGCAGCCCTGACAGGGACCATGGCTACACCTTC.

Remarks on this clone: The same CDR3 arises from other DNA sequences in this sample as well. V is TRBV30 and J is TRBJ2-3; 8 bases agree with TRBD2. This CDR3 comprises 15 residues. Germline CDR1 is GTSNPN and CDR2 is SVGIG (reference sequence). V dropped 0 bases and J dropped 2; count of bases not matched to a gene: 4. The CDR3 DNA reads TGTGCCTGGAGTGTACGGGGGGGTCTCACAGATACGCAGTATTTT. Amino acid sequence: CAWSVRGGLTDTQYF.

The table lists this clone with a count of one. This chain joins TRBV6-5 and TRBJ1-2, with 7 bases aligning to TRBD1. Germline CDR1 and CDR2: MNHEY and SVGAGI. The CDR3 loop spans 13 amino acids. Germline trimming cut 5 bases from V and 8 bases from J; bases unmatched to any gene: 8. CDR3 in amino acids: CASSLWTGRGYTF. For the CDR3, the DNA is TGTGCCAGCAGTCTTTGGACAGGCAGGGGCTACACCTTC.

The chain uses TRBV7-2 and TRBJ2-2; D is ambiguous. The CDR3 contains 12 residues. V was cut by 3 bases and J by 8 bases, with 7 bases left in between. Germline loops: CDR1 SGHTA, CDR2 FQGNSA. The CDR3 sequence: CASSFRVGELFF. The DNA of the CDR3 is TGTGCCAGCAGCTTCCGGGTTGGGGAGCTGTTTTTT. Drawing the rest from reference TRBV7-2 and TRBJ2-2, the complete variable domain is GAGVSQSPSNKVTEKGKDVELRCDPISGHTALYWYRQSLGQGLEFLIYFQGNSAPDKSGLPSDRFSAERTGGSVSTLTIQRTQQEDSAVYLCASSFRVGELFFGEGSRLTVL.

Points on this clone: Other DNA sequences within the sample encode an identical CDR3. This chain uses TRBV2 with TRBJ2-4; 8 bases are a match to TRBD1. From germline, CDR1 is SNHLY and CDR2 FYNNEI. The CDR3 is made up of 15 amino acids. J gave up 0 bases and V 4 bases, and 2 bases lay outside the gene matches. The CDR3 DNA reads TGTGCCAGCAGTGCGGACAGGGCAGCCAAAAACATTCAGTACTTC. Translated: CASSADRAAKNIQYF. The full variable domain, completed using reference TRBV2 and TRBJ2-4, is EPEVTQTPSHQVTQMGQEVILRCVPISNHLYFYWYRQILGQKVEFLVSFYNNEISEKSEIFDDQFSVERPDGSNFTLKIRSTKLEDSAMYFCASSADRAAKNIQYFGAGTRLSVL.

Comments on this clone: One end of the junction is discordant with germline, which a read error may explain. J is TRBJ2-1 and V is TRBV7-7, with D maybe TRBD1 (5 bases). CDR1 is SSHAT and CDR2 is FNYEAQ in the germline V gene (reference sequence). The CDR3 runs 13 residues. This CDR3 is CASSSLQDNEQFF. The CDR3 DNA reads as TGTGCTAGCAGCTCATTACAGGACAATGAGCAGTTCTTC. Full variable domain (outside the CDR3, taken from reference TRBV7-7 and TRBJ2-1): GAGVSQSPRYKVTKRGQDVTLRCDPISSHATLYWYQQALGQGPEFLTYFNYEAQPDKSGLPSDRFSAERPEGSISTLTIQRTEQRDSAMYRCASSSLQDNEQFFGPGTRLTVL.

For this clone: This same CDR3 is encoded by further DNA sequences in the sample. This chain uses TRBV18 with TRBJ2-7; 9 bases align to TRBD2. The CDR3 runs to 14 residues. J lost 2 bases, V lost 3 bases, and 2 bases had no gene match. Germline loops: CDR1 KGHSH, CDR2 LQKENI. The DNA of the CDR3 is TGTGCCAGCTCACCGGCGGGAGGGGCCTACGAGCAGTACTTC. This encodes CASSPAGGAYEQYF. The variable domain in full, with the rest retrieved from reference TRBV18 and TRBJ2-7, is NAGVMQNPRHLVRRRGQEARLRCSPMKGHSHVYWYRQLPEEGLKFMVYLQKENIIDESGMPKERFSAEFPKEGPSILRIQQVVRGDSAAYFCASSPAGGAYEQYFGPGTRLTVT.

The rearrangement joins TRBV2 to TRBJ1-2, with TRBD1 as a possible D gene (5 bases). Germline V CDR1 and CDR2: SNHLY, FYNNEI. This CDR3 is built from 15 residues. V lost 3 bases to trimming and J lost 0 bases, with 11 bases between them. CDR3 coding DNA: TGTGCCAGCAGTGAGGGGCAGACCCCTAACTATGGCTACACCTTC. Encoded protein: CASSEGQTPNYGYTF.